Listed below are T cell receptor beta chains from one sample, sequenced in a study of blood T cell repertoires in COVID-19. Sequencing used immunoSEQ multiplex PCR; TCRdb keeps in-frame clones, though not all of them. The data contain roughly 200,000 clones, over 75% of them seen just once; the ten biggest clones take up over 4.5%. The sample was peripheral blood. The source is a man older than 75 with acute or convalescent COVID-19. Both conserved end residues are part of each CDR3. Fields, in order: CDR3 length, J gene, clone size, D gene, V gene, CDR3 protein, CDR3 DNA. D genes are given only for firm matches. Some rows have no size entry. The others give once, few or many, or a class for an expanded clone.

16 | TRBJ2-2 | NA | TRBD1 | TRBV7-2 | CASSLQGDALLGELFF | TGTGCCAGCAGCCTACAGGGGGACGCCCTATTAGGGGAGCTGTTTTTT
15 | TRBJ2-1 | once | TRBD2 | TRBV7-2 | CASSRVAGGINEQFF | TGTGCCAGCAGCCGGGTAGCGGGAGGGATCAATGAGCAGTTCTTC
15 | TRBJ2-5 | NA | NA | TRBV1 | CTSSQWSPGRETQYF | TGCACCAGCAGCCAATGGAGCCCTGGGAGGGAGACCCAGTACTTC
16 | TRBJ1-3 | NA | TRBD1 | TRBV28 | CASSSPGGANGNTIYF | TGTGCCAGCAGTTCTCCAGGGGGCGCAAACGGAAACACCATATATTTT
16 | TRBJ1-3 | NA | TRBD1 | TRBV12-5 | CASGPRTGISGNTIYF | TGTGCTAGTGGTCCACGGACAGGGATCTCTGGAAACACCATATATTTT
15 | TRBJ2-7 | NA | NA | TRBV4-1 | CASSQVDRSPYEQYF | TGCGCCAGCAGCCAAGTTGACAGGAGCCCCTACGAGCAGTACTTC
15 | TRBJ1-2 | once | NA | TRBV7-8 | CASTQGTTISDGYTF | TGTGCCAGCACTCAGGGGACTACCATTTCGGATGGCTACACCTTC
15 | TRBJ1-4 | NA | NA | TRBV18 | CASSPPVGKGEKLFF | TGTGCCAGCTCACCACCCGTGGGGAAGGGGGAAAAACTGTTTTTT
13 | TRBJ2-1 | few | NA | TRBV29-1 | CSVKDSRGNEQFF | TGCAGCGTAAAGGACAGCCGTGGCAATGAGCAGTTCTTC
13 | TRBJ2-1 | NA | TRBD2 | TRBV6-5 | CASRFSGRYEQFF | TGTGCCAGCAGGTTTAGCGGGAGGTATGAGCAGTTCTTC
16 | TRBJ2-7 | NA | TRBD2 | TRBV4-1 | CASSRSTSGVSYEQYF | TGCGCCAGCAGCCGGTCGACTAGCGGGGTATCCTACGAGCAGTACTTC
15 | TRBJ1-3 | NA | NA | TRBV18 | CASSPSKSSGNTIYF | TGTGCCAGCTCACCGTCGAAGAGCTCTGGAAACACCATATATTTT
17 | TRBJ1-1 | NA | TRBD1 | TRBV30 | CAWSEKYRDRVNTEAFF | TGTGCCTGGAGCGAAAAATACCGGGACAGGGTTAACACTGAAGCTTTCTTT
16 | TRBJ2-3 | NA | TRBD2 | TRBV5-1 | CASSSLAGGAGDTQYF | TGCGCCAGCAGCTCACTAGCGGGAGGGGCCGGGGATACGCAGTATTTT
16 | TRBJ1-5 | few | NA | TRBV27 | CASRLNRNAYNQPQHF | TGTGCCAGCAGACTAAACAGGAATGCCTACAATCAGCCCCAGCATTTT
14 | TRBJ2-1 | NA | NA | TRBV24-1 | CATSTGRRLDEQFF | TGTGCCACCAGTACCGGGAGAAGGTTGGATGAGCAGTTCTTC
14 | TRBJ2-1 | NA | TRBD2 | TRBV11-2 | CASSRELAANEQFF | TGTGCCAGCAGCCGAGAACTAGCGGCCAATGAGCAGTTCTTC
13 | TRBJ1-3 | NA | NA | TRBV7-9 | CASSAEAGNTIYF | TGTGCCAGCAGCGCGGAAGCTGGAAACACCATATATTTT
15 | TRBJ2-1 | NA | NA | TRBV2 | CASSEHRSSYNEQFF | TGTGCCAGCAGTGAGCACAGGAGCTCCTACAATGAGCAGTTCTTC
16 | TRBJ2-1 | once | TRBD1 | TRBV19 | CASSNKGREGAFEQFF | TGTGCCAGTAGCAATAAGGGGCGCGAGGGGGCATTCGAGCAGTTCTTC
13 | TRBJ2-1 | NA | NA | TRBV12-5 | CASGLGGAAEQFF | TGTGCTAGTGGTTTGGGGGGAGCCGCGGAGCAGTTCTTC
15 | TRBJ2-2 | NA | NA | TRBV28 | CASSFARGSTGELFF | TGTGCCAGCAGTTTTGCGAGAGGATCCACCGGGGAGCTGTTTTTT
14 | TRBJ2-7 | few | NA | TRBV5-4 | CASSFEQGPYEQYF | TGTGCCAGCAGCTTCGAACAGGGCCCCTACGAGCAGTACTTC
15 | TRBJ2-3 | NA | TRBD2 | TRBV6-5 | CASSKREGGTDTQYF | TGTGCCAGCAGTAAGCGGGAGGGGGGCACAGATACGCAGTATTTT
15 | TRBJ1-2 | NA | TRBD1 | TRBV29-1 | CSVEPRDSKNYGYTF | TGCAGCGTTGAGCCCCGGGACAGTAAGAACTATGGCTACACCTTC
19 | TRBJ2-3 | NA | NA | TRBV21-1 | CASSKVFREKARGTDTQYF | TGTGCCAGCAGCAAAGTGTTTCGGGAGAAGGCCCGGGGGACAGATACGCAGTATTTT
15 | TRBJ2-5 | NA | TRBD1 | TRBV24-1 | CATSDSGTGVETQYF | TGTGCCACCAGTGATTCCGGGACAGGCGTAGAGACCCAGTACTTC
13 | TRBJ2-7 | NA | NA | TRBV7-9 | CASSLAGTYEQYF | TGTGCCAGCAGCTTAGCCGGGACCTACGAGCAGTACTTC
15 | TRBJ1-4 | NA | TRBD1 | TRBV2 | CASSDPASGGSKLFF | TGTGCCAGCAGTGACCCAGCTTCAGGGGGTAGCAAACTGTTTTTT
13 | TRBJ1-6 | NA | NA | TRBV19 | CASTWGGYSPLHF | TGTGCCAGTACTTGGGGGGGATACTCACCCCTCCACTTT
13 | TRBJ1-6 | NA | TRBD1 | TRBV19 | CASSDRDNSPLHF | TGTGCCAGTTCCGACAGGGACAATTCACCCCTCCACTTT
15 | TRBJ2-5 | NA | NA | TRBV28 | CASSLPGRETETQYF | TGTGCCAGCAGTTTACCCGGGAGAGAGACAGAGACCCAGTACTTC
15 | TRBJ2-1 | few | NA | TRBV27 | CASSLFFRGYNEQFF | TGTGCCAGCAGTTTATTCTTTCGGGGGTACAATGAGCAGTTCTTC
14 | TRBJ2-7 | NA | TRBD1 | TRBV2 | CASSEGTVVYEQYF | TGTGCCAGCAGTGAGGGGACAGTGGTCTACGAGCAGTACTTC
13 | TRBJ1-1 | few | NA | TRBV12-3/TRBV12-4 | CASSLAMNTEAFF | TGTGCCAGCTCCTTAGCCATGAACACTGAAGCTTTCTTT
14 | TRBJ2-5 | NA | TRBD1 | TRBV18 | CASSRTGGLETQYF | TGTGCCAGCTCACGCACAGGGGGCTTGGAGACCCAGTACTTC
13 | TRBJ1-2 | NA | TRBD1 | TRBV27 | CASSFVQGYGYTF | TGTGCCAGCAGTTTTGTACAGGGGTATGGCTACACCTTC
13 | TRBJ1-1 | once | TRBD1 | TRBV30 | CAWTGQGNTEAFF | TGTGCCTGGACGGGACAGGGGAACACTGAAGCTTTCTTT
18 | TRBJ2-1 | NA | TRBD2 | TRBV7-3 | CASSLTVRLAGVRNEQFF | TGTGCCAGCAGCTTAACTGTAAGGCTAGCGGGCGTGCGGAATGAGCAGTTCTTC
19 | TRBJ2-2 | NA | TRBD2 | TRBV7-9 | CASSGASGRVVFWTGELFF | TGTGCCAGCAGCGGGGCTAGCGGACGGGTCGTCTTTTGGACCGGGGAGCTGTTTTTT
14 | TRBJ1-1 | once | TRBD1 | TRBV6-5 | CASIVTSGGTEAFF | TGTGCCAGCATAGTCACTTCAGGGGGAACTGAAGCTTTCTTT
14 | TRBJ1-2 | few | NA | TRBV6-6 | CASRQNQGNYGYTF | TGTGCCAGCAGGCAGAATCAGGGAAACTATGGCTACACCTTC
17 | TRBJ1-5 | NA | TRBD1 | TRBV6-6 | CASSHRSGTGTNQPQHF | TGTGCCAGCAGTCACCGGTCCGGGACAGGTACAAATCAGCCCCAGCATTTT
12 | TRBJ1-2 | NA | TRBD1 | TRBV29-1 | CSVATGDYGYTF | TGCAGCGTTGCAACAGGGGACTATGGCTACACCTTC
14 | TRBJ2-3 | NA | NA | TRBV24-1 | CATSDPGRRDTQYF | TGTGCCACCAGTGACCCAGGGAGGCGGGATACGCAGTATTTT
14 | TRBJ1-2 | NA | NA | TRBV25-1 | CASSDWGQDYGYTF | TGTGCCAGCAGTGATTGGGGACAAGACTATGGCTACACCTTC
15 | TRBJ1-1 | NA | NA | TRBV19 | CASSMEEEVNTEAFF | TGTGCCAGTAGTATGGAGGAAGAGGTGAACACTGAAGCTTTCTTT
13 | TRBJ2-1 | NA | NA | TRBV27 | CASGQGWNNEQFF | TGTGCCAGCGGGCAGGGTTGGAACAATGAGCAGTTCTTC
15 | TRBJ1-5 | few | TRBD1 | TRBV2 | CASSVQTGGVQPQHF | TGTGCCAGCAGTGTCCAGACAGGGGGCGTTCAGCCCCAGCATTTT
14 | TRBJ1-5 | NA | NA | TRBV7-9 | CASSPTGRDQPQHF | TGTGCCAGCAGCCCTACAGGGAGGGATCAGCCCCAGCATTTT
14 | TRBJ2-1 | NA | TRBD1 | TRBV5-1 | CASNPGQGANEQFF | TGCGCCAGCAACCCGGGACAGGGCGCCAATGAGCAGTTCTTC
11 | TRBJ2-3 | NA | NA | TRBV2 | CASRYTDTQYF | TGTGCCAGCAGATACACAGATACGCAGTATTTT
15 | TRBJ1-4 | NA | TRBD1 | TRBV4-1 | CASSQAGTVGEKLFF | TGCGCCAGCAGCCAAGCCGGGACAGTGGGTGAAAAACTGTTTTTT
15 | TRBJ2-1 | NA | NA | TRBV2 | CASSVTGSSYNEQFF | TGTGCCAGCAGTGTAACGGGAAGCTCCTACAATGAGCAGTTCTTC